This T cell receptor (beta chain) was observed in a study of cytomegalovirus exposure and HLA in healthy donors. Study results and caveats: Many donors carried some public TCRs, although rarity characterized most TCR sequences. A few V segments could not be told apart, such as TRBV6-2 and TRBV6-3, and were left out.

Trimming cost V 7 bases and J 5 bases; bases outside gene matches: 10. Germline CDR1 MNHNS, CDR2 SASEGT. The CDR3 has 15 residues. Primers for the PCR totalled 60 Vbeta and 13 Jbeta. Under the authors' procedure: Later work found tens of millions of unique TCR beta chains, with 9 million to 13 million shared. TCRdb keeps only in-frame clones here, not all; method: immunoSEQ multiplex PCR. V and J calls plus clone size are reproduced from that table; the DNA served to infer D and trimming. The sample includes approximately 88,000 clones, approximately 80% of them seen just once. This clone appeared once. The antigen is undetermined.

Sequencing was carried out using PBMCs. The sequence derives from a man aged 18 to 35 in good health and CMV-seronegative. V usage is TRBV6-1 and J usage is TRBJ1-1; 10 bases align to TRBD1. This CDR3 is CASTTRTGGRTEAFF. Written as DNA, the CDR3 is TGTGCCAGCACCACCCGGACAGGGGGTAGGACTGAAGCTTTCTTT.